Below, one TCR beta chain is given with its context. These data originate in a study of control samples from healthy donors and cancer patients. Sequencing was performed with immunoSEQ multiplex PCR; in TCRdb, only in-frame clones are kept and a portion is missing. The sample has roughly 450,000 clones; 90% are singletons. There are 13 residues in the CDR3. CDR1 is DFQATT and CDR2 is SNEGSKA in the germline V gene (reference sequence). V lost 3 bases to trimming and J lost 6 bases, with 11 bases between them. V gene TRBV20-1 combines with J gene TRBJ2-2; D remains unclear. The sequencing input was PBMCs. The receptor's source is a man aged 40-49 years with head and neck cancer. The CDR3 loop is CSASPSGSGELFF. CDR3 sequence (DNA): TGCAGTGCTAGTCCCAGTGGGTCCGGGGAGCTGTTTTTT.